The next 25 T cell receptor beta chains were all read from a single sample in a study of blood T cell repertoires in COVID-19. Sequenced by immunoSEQ multiplex PCR; TCRdb stores in-frame clones only, minus some. The sample has under 250,000 clones; roughly 84% are singletons. Sample: peripheral blood. Receptors originate from a woman over 75 with acute or convalescent COVID-19.

The rearrangement links TRBV6-5 to TRBJ1-2, with 12 bases lining up with TRBD1. Germline CDR1 and CDR2: MNHEY and SVGAGI. V shed 2 bases, J shed 6 bases, and the junction held 7 bases outside the gene matches. This CDR3 is built from 16 residues. The CDR3 bases are TGTGCCAGCAGTTACCAGCGGGGGACAGGGGGCAATGGCTACACCTTC. This translates into CASSYQRGTGGNGYTF.

The chain joins TRBV7-9 to TRBJ1-1, with D possibly matching TRBD1 (6 bases). CDR3 length: 13 residues. Germline CDR1 SEHNR, CDR2 FQNEAQ (reference sequence). The V end lost 3 bases, the J end lost 6 bases, and 11 bases lay between the germline ends. Written as DNA, the CDR3 is TGTGCCAGCAGCTTCGGGGGGCTCGCTGAAGCTTTCTTT. As protein: CASSFGGLAEAFF.

This clone was detected a few times. The gene calls are TRBV28 and TRBJ1-2; D unresolved. The CDR3 has 13 residues. V dropped 3 bases and J dropped 4 bases, with 9 bases sitting between them. The germline CDR1 and CDR2 sequences are MDHEN and SYDVKM. CDR3 sequence: CASSFKAAYGYTF. The CDR3 DNA reads as TGTGCCAGCAGTTTCAAGGCGGCCTATGGCTACACCTTC.

The rearrangement uses TRBV13 and TRBJ2-1; D is perhaps TRBD1 (6 bases). V lost 0 bases, J lost 8 bases, and 11 bases lay in between. The CDR3 covers 14 residues. Germline V gene lookup returns CDR1 PRHDT and CDR2 FYEKMQ (reference sequence). The CDR3 here is CASSLGQGFDEQFF. As DNA, the CDR3 is TGTGCCAGCAGCTTAGGCCAGGGGTTCGATGAGCAGTTCTTC.

This chain links TRBV4-3 with TRBJ2-1; 11 bases are shared with TRBD2. The J segment lost 5 bases and the V segment lost 0 bases, leaving 6 bases of the junction unmatched. Germline V CDR1 and CDR2: LGHNA, YSLEER. This CDR3 spans 17 amino acids. This chain's CDR3 is CASSQDSGLAGHNEQFF. The CDR3 nucleotides read TGCGCCAGCAGCCAAGATAGCGGACTAGCGGGCCACAATGAGCAGTTCTTC.

The chain has TRBV6-5 and TRBJ1-2; TRBD1 matches 7 bases. CDR1 is MNHEY, CDR2 SVGAGI, per germline. This CDR3 is built from 14 residues. With 2 bases clipped from V and 4 bases from J, the junction kept 4 bases outside the gene matches. Here the CDR3 DNA reads TGTGCCAGCAGTTACGACGGACAGGTCTATGGCTACACCTTC. This codes for CASSYDGQVYGYTF.

CDR3: CASSSGFGGGAEDTQYF. The CDR3 bases are TGTGCCAGCAGTTCCGGTTTCGGCGGGGGGGCCGAAGATACGCAGTATTTT. The J gene is TRBJ2-3, the V gene TRBV7-2; 9 bases agree with TRBD2. Trimming at V came to 6 bases and at J to 5 bases, leaving 15 bases not matched to a gene. Germline V gene lookup returns CDR1 SGHTA and CDR2 FQGNSA. CDR3 length: 17 residues.

To note about this clone: The junction shows a germline mismatch at one end, possibly a read error. The CDR3 DNA follows: TGCAGCGTTGACGGGACAGGGGTTTCAGAAACGCAGTATTTT. Protein product: CSVDGTGVSETQYF. This chain connects TRBV29-1 to TRBJ2-3; the match to TRBD1 covers 10 bases. Germline values: CDR1 SQVTM, CDR2 ANQGSEA. The CDR3 runs 14 residues.

This chain connects TRBV6-2 or TRBV6-3 to TRBJ1-1; unclear D gene. This CDR3 comprises 13 residues. In germline, CDR1 is MNHEY, CDR2 SVGEGT. Trimming took off 2 bases at V and 1 base at J, with 5 bases between the two ends. The CDR3 nucleotides are TGTGCCAGCAGTTACCTCAGGAACACTGAAGCTTTCTTT. Translating gives CASSYLRNTEAFF.

This clone was detected only a few times. V and J are TRBV10-3 and TRBJ1-5, with D maybe TRBD1 (5 bases). The CDR3 runs 14 residues. Germline CDR1 and CDR2: ENHRY and SYGVKD. Trimming removed 3 bases at V and 9 bases at J, with 15 bases between. CDR3 in amino acids: CAISEGGDARPQHF. The DNA for the CDR3 is TGTGCCATCAGTGAAGGAGGGGACGCCCGGCCCCAGCATTTT.

This clone was detected once. The CDR3 loop reads CASSQDPDRLTDTQYF. Written as DNA, the CDR3 is TGTGCCAGCAGCCAAGATCCCGACAGACTGACAGATACGCAGTATTTT. The genes are TRBV14 and TRBJ2-3, with D perhaps TRBD1 (5 bases). Germline V gene data show CDR1 as SGHDN and CDR2 as FVKESK. The CDR3 is 16 amino acids. The germline V and J ends were trimmed by 0 bases and 3 bases, with 13 bases remaining between them.

This clone was picked up one time. This chain links TRBV7-9 with TRBJ1-1; TRBD1 is a possible D gene (6 bases). Germline CDR1 SEHNR, CDR2 FQNEAQ (reference sequence). The V and J ends lost 3 bases and 1 base respectively, with 9 bases between them. CDR3 length: 14 amino acids. CDR3 DNA sequence: TGTGCCAGCAGCTTTTGGACAGCGAACACTGAAGCTTTCTTT. Translation: CASSFWTANTEAFF.

In the case of this clone: In the same sample, other DNA sequences code for this CDR3. The chain joins TRBV6-5 to TRBJ1-1; perhaps TRBD1 as D (6 bases). Trimming shortened V by 0 bases and J by 3 bases, and 8 bases separated the two germline ends. CDR1 and CDR2 (germline): MNHEY, SVGAGI. CDR3 length: 14 residues. CDR3: CASSYSKGDTEAFF. CDR3 nucleotides: TGTGCCAGCAGTTACTCGAAGGGGGACACTGAAGCTTTCTTT.

The chain uses TRBV11-2 and TRBJ2-2; 9 bases line up with TRBD1. Germline V gene data show CDR1 as SGHAT and CDR2 as FQNNGV. V dropped 2 bases and J dropped 5; count of bases not matched to a gene: 12. The CDR3 runs to 18 residues. CDR3 in DNA: TGTGCCAGCAGCTTACGTAACAGGGGGCGTCCGGGTACCGGGGAGCTGTTTTTT. It codes for CASSLRNRGRPGTGELFF. The complete variable domain, with remaining parts taken from reference TRBV11-2 and TRBJ2-2, reads EAGVAQSPRYKIIEKRQSVAFWCNPISGHATLYWYQQILGQGPKLLIQFQNNGVVDDSQLPKDRFSAERLKGVDSTLKIQPAKLEDSAVYLCASSLRNRGRPGTGELFFGEGSRLTVL.

The CDR3 nucleotides are TGTGCCAGTAGGACCTCCGGGACAGATAATGAAAAACTGTTTTTT. Its protein product is CASRTSGTDNEKLFF. The chain links TRBV19 to TRBJ1-4; 7 nucleotides align to TRBD1. Per germline, CDR1 LNHDA and CDR2 SQIVND (reference sequence). J gave up 4 bases and V 6 bases, and 8 bases lay outside the gene matches. This CDR3 has 15 residues.

The chain is built from TRBV28 and TRBJ2-7, with D tentatively TRBD1 (5 bases). The CDR3 sequence is 15 residues long. Germline values: CDR1 MDHEN, CDR2 SYDVKM. V was trimmed by 6 bases and J by 5 bases, leaving 20 bases between them. The CDR3: CASSSTRPRGHEQYF. CDR3 coding DNA: TGTGCCAGCAGCTCGACCCGACCTAGGGGTCACGAGCAGTACTTC.

The chain links TRBV7-8 to TRBJ2-2; no clear D gene. This CDR3 region has 13 residues. CDR1 is SGHVS and CDR2 is FQNEAQ in the germline V gene. Trimming took 5 bases from V and 4 from J, leaving 8 bases between them. CDR3 in DNA: TGTGCCAGCAGCGGTAGATTCACCGGGGAGCTGTTTTTT. It encodes CASSGRFTGELFF.

The J gene is TRBJ1-6, the V gene TRBV3-1 (or the pseudogene TRBV3-2); 7 bases map to TRBD1. The CDR3 is made up of 14 amino acids. The V gene's germline CDR1 is LGHDT and CDR2 YNNKEL (reference sequence). J lost 13 bases, V lost 2 bases, and 8 bases had no gene match. The DNA for the CDR3 is TGTGCCAGCAGCCAATCCAGGACAGGATCGCCCCTCCACTTT. Protein sequence: CASSQSRTGSPLHF.

The chain couples TRBV10-3 to TRBJ1-6; TRBD1 matches 7 bases. CDR1 is ENHRY and CDR2 is SYGVKD in the germline V gene. The CDR3 runs 15 residues. V gave up 4 bases and J gave up 9 bases; unmatched junction bases: 9. The CDR3 spells CAISAREGARSPLHF. Written as DNA, the CDR3 is TGTGCCATCAGTGCCCGTGAGGGGGCGCGTTCACCCCTCCACTTT.

This clone has just a few counts. J is TRBJ2-2 and V is TRBV5-8, with D perhaps TRBD2 (6 bases). Looked up from germline, CDR1 is SGHTS and CDR2 is YDEGEE. V shed 4 bases and J shed 0 bases, with 16 bases lying between them. The CDR3 loop spans 17 amino acids. CDR3 bases: TGTGCCAGCAGCGGCGGGACCACAAGACCGAACACCGGGGAGCTGTTTTTT. It is translated as CASSGGTTRPNTGELFF.

The rearrangement uses TRBV14 and TRBJ1-2; TRBD1 matches 10 bases. This CDR3 contains 15 residues. The germline gives CDR1 SGHDN, CDR2 FVKESK. Trimming removed 4 bases from V and 4 bases from J; junction bases left unmatched: 6. The CDR3 reads CASSRPGTGAYGYTF. The CDR3 region has the DNA TGTGCCAGCAGCCGCCCCGGGACAGGGGCCTATGGCTACACCTTC.

The chain is built from TRBV5-1 and TRBJ1-3; D possibly corresponds to TRBD1 (5 bases). Between the trimmed V and J ends, which lost 4 bases and 1 base, there was a span of 12 bases. Germline V gives CDR1 SGHRS, CDR2 YFSETQ. CDR3 size: 15 residues. The CDR3 sequence: CASSTGPRSGNTIYF. The CDR3 DNA reads as TGCGCCAGCAGCACAGGACCTAGATCTGGAAACACCATATATTTT.

The chain links TRBV19 to TRBJ2-2, with a weak D call TRBD2 (5 bases). The CDR3 is 14 amino acids. V lost 5 bases to trimming and J lost 2 bases, with 9 bases between them. In germline, CDR1 is LNHDA, CDR2 SQIVND (reference sequence). CDR3 DNA: TGTGCCAGTAGTTGGGCTAGCAACACCGGGGAGCTGTTTTTT. This gives the protein CASSWASNTGELFF. Full variable domain (rest looked up from reference TRBV19 and TRBJ2-2): DGGITQSPKYLFRKEGQNVTLSCEQNLNHDAMYWYRQDPGQGLRLIYYSQIVNDFQKGDIAEGYSVSREKKESFPLTVTSAQKNPTAFYLCASSWASNTGELFFGEGSRLTVL.

This CDR3 reads CASSLGTSGGLSTDTQYF. Written as DNA, the CDR3 is TGTGCCAGCAGCCTGGGGACTAGCGGGGGCCTTAGCACAGATACGCAGTATTTT. J is TRBJ2-3 and V is TRBV7-9, with TRBD2 matching 14 bases. CDR3 length: 18 residues. Germline CDR1 and CDR2: SEHNR and FQNEAQ (reference sequence). J gave up 0 bases and V 5 bases, and 7 bases lay outside the gene matches.

The CDR3 sequence: CATRPGQYNSPLHF. CDR3 bases: TGTGCCACGAGACCGGGTCAGTATAATTCACCCCTCCACTTT. The chain uses TRBV19 and TRBJ1-6; D call uncertain. The V gene's germline CDR1 is LNHDA and CDR2 SQIVND (reference sequence). This CDR3 region has 14 residues. V lost 10 bases to trimming and J lost 4 bases, with 14 bases between them.